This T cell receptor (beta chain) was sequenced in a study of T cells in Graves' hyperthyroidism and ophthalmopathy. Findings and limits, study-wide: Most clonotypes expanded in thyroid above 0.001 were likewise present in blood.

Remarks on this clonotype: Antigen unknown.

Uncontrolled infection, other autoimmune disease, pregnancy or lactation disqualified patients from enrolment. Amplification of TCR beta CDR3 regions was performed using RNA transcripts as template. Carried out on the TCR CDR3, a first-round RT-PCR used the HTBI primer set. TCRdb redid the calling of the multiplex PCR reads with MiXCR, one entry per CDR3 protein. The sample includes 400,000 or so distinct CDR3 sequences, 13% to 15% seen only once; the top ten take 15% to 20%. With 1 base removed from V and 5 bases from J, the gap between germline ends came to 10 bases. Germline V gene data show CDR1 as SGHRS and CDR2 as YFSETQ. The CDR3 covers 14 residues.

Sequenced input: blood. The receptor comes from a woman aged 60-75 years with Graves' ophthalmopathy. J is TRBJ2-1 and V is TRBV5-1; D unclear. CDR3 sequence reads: CASSLTGVHNEQFF. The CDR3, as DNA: TGCGCCAGCAGCTTGACGGGCGTCCACAATGAGCAGTTCTTC.